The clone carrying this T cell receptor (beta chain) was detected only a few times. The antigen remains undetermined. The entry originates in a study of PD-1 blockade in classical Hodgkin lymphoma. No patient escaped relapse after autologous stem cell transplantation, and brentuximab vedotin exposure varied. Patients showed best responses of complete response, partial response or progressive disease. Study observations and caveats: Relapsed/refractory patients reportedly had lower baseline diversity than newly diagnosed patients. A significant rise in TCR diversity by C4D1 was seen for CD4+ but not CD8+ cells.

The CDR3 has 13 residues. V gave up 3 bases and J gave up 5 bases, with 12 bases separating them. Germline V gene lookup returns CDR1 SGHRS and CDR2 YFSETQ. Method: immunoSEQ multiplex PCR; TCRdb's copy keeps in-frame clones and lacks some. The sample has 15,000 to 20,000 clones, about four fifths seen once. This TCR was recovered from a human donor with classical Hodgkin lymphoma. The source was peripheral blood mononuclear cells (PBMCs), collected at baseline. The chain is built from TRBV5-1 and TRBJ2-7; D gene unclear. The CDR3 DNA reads TGCGCCAGCAGCTCACATCCAGCTGACGAGCAGTACTTC. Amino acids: CASSSHPADEQYF. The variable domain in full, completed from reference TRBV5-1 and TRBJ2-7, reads KAGVTQTPRYLIKTRGQQVTLSCSPISGHRSVSWYQQTPGQGLQFLFEYFSETQRNKGNFPGRFSGRQFSNSRSEMNVSTLELGDSALYLCASSSHPADEQYFGPGTRLTVT.